The next 14 T cell receptor beta chains were all read from a single sample in a study of blood T cell repertoires in COVID-19. The repertoire was sequenced with immunoSEQ multiplex PCR; TCRdb's copy has only in-frame clones and lacks some. The repertoire holds under 150,000 clones, with 84% as singletons. Sequencing was performed on PBMCs or T cells enriched from blood (not recorded which). These receptors all stem from a man in his forties with acute COVID-19.

V is TRBV27 and J is TRBJ1-1, with D uncertain. CDR3 length equals 13 residues. Trimming pared 5 bases from V and 7 bases from J, leaving 14 bases between. Germline V gene sequence: CDR1 MNHEY, CDR2 SMNVEV (reference sequence). The CDR3 is CASSPGALSEAFF. As DNA, the CDR3 is TGTGCCAGCAGTCCGGGAGCGCTAAGTGAAGCTTTCTTT.

The gene calls are TRBV20-1 and TRBJ2-7, with TRBD1 matching 7 bases. With 1 base clipped from V and 11 bases from J, the junction kept 5 bases outside the gene matches. CDR3 length equals 11 residues. Looked up from germline, CDR1 is DFQATT and CDR2 is SNEGSKA (reference sequence). The CDR3 DNA follows: TGCAGTGCTAGAGTGGGGGACAGAGAGTACTTC. Translated: CSARVGDREYF.

The rearrangement joins TRBV7-2 to TRBJ1-2; D not resolved. The CDR3 is 15 amino acids. Germline V gene data show CDR1 as SGHTA and CDR2 as FQGNSA. Trimming took 10 bases from V and 1 from J, leaving 19 bases between them. The CDR3 is CAIPGSGIGNYGYTF. Here the CDR3 DNA reads TGTGCCATCCCAGGTTCCGGGATTGGTAACTATGGCTACACCTTC.

The chain is built from TRBV6-4 and TRBJ2-1, with D possibly matching TRBD2 (6 bases). This CDR3 is 15 amino acids long. V lost 3 bases, J lost 6 bases, and 15 bases lay in between. The germline CDR1 and CDR2 sequences are MRHNA and SNTAGT. CDR3 protein: CASSEVAEGSNEQFF. DNA of the CDR3: TGTGCCAGCAGTGAAGTGGCGGAGGGCAGCAATGAGCAGTTCTTC.

The gene calls are TRBV19 and TRBJ2-7; 7 nucleotides line up with TRBD2. Germline V CDR1 and CDR2: LNHDA, SQIVND (reference sequence). The CDR3 is made up of 14 amino acids. The J segment lost 6 bases and the V segment lost 9 bases, leaving 14 bases of the junction unmatched. The CDR3 bases are TGTGCCAGCCGCTCCCAGACTAGCTCTCGCGAGCAGTACTTC. Its protein product is CASRSQTSSREQYF.

The rearrangement links TRBV12-3 or TRBV12-4 to TRBJ1-4; D gene ambiguous. The CDR3 length is 13 residues. Trimming shortened V by 3 bases and J by 6 bases, and 8 bases separated the two germline ends. In DNA form, the CDR3 reads TGTGCCAGCAGTTTTCGAGAGGATGAAAAACTGTTTTTT. It is translated as CASSFREDEKLFF.

The V call is TRBV6-5, the J call TRBJ2-7; TRBD2 might be the D (7 bases). Trimming took 8 bases from V and 4 from J, leaving 21 bases between them. Germline-derived CDR1 and CDR2 are MNHEY and SVGAGI. The CDR3 is 15 residues long. The CDR3 loop reads CASGQNRGGWYEQYF. In nucleotides, the CDR3 is TGTGCCAGCGGCCAGAATAGGGGGGGCTGGTACGAGCAGTACTTC.

This clone has only a few counts. The chain joins TRBV9 to TRBJ2-1; D unresolved. Germline CDR1 and CDR2: SGDLS and YYNGEE. V was shortened by 0 bases and J by 7 bases, with 11 bases between the two germline ends. The CDR3 is made up of 14 amino acids. Here the CDR3 reads CASSVGGSPNEQFF. In DNA, the CDR3 is TGTGCCAGCAGCGTAGGAGGTAGCCCTAATGAGCAGTTCTTC.

The chain employs TRBV4-1 and TRBJ2-3, with a weak D call TRBD1 (6 bases). The CDR3 loop spans 16 amino acids. V gave up 0 bases and J gave up 14 bases, with 24 bases separating them. Germline V gene sequence: CDR1 MGHRA, CDR2 YSYEKL. CDR3 bases: TGCGCCAGCAGCCAAGATCAGAATCGACAGGACCCGGGGTCGTATTTT. Amino acid sequence: CASSQDQNRQDPGSYF.

The count of this clone is one. The rearrangement joins TRBV13 to TRBJ1-1, with unresolved D. The germline V and J ends were trimmed by 0 bases and 0 bases, with 14 bases remaining between them. Per the germline V gene, CDR1 is PRHDT and CDR2 is FYEKMQ (reference sequence). The CDR3 runs to 17 residues. The CDR3 DNA follows: TGTGCCAGCAGCTTAGGTGGCCACAGCCTCATGAACACTGAAGCTTTCTTT. This sequence encodes CASSLGGHSLMNTEAFF.

The genes are TRBV7-6 and TRBJ2-1, with D possibly matching TRBD2 (5 bases). V lost 3 bases and J 1 base, leaving 13 bases between the germline ends. The length of the CDR3 is 16 residues. Germline V gene data show CDR1 as SGHVS and CDR2 as FNYEAQ. The CDR3, as DNA: TGTGCCAGCAGCTTGAGGGCGTGGGGTTCCTACAATGAGCAGTTCTTC. Protein sequence: CASSLRAWGSYNEQFF.

The genes are TRBV19 and TRBJ2-7; 8 nucleotides line up with TRBD2. Trimming took 7 bases from V and 6 from J; bases not matched to a gene: 14. The CDR3 is 15 residues long. The germline CDR1 and CDR2 sequences are LNHDA and SQIVND (reference sequence). The CDR3 region has the DNA TGTGCCAGTACCTTAGGGAGCGGGAGTGGCGGCGAGCAGTACTTC. Encoded protein: CASTLGSGSGGEQYF.

This clone was observed a handful of times. The gene calls are TRBV29-1 and TRBJ1-1; TRBD1 agrees at 7 bases. The CDR3 consists of 11 residues. The germline V gene has CDR1 SQVTM and CDR2 ANQGSEA. J was trimmed by 4 bases and V by 8 bases; bases with no gene match: 4. The CDR3: CSFRQGTEAFF. The DNA for the CDR3 is TGCAGCTTCCGACAGGGCACTGAAGCTTTCTTT. Full variable domain (rest looked up from reference TRBV29-1 and TRBJ1-1): SAVISQKPSRDICQRGTSLTIQCQVDSQVTMMFWYRQQPGQSLTLIATANQGSEATYESGFVIDKFPISRPNLTFSTLTVSNMSPEDSSIYLCSFRQGTEAFFGQGTRLTVV.

The chain employs TRBV9 and TRBJ1-2; possibly TRBD1 for D (6 bases). V gave up 3 bases and J gave up 4 bases, with 22 bases separating them. Per germline, CDR1 SGDLS and CDR2 YYNGEE. The CDR3 runs to 17 residues. The CDR3 DNA reads TGTGCCAGCAGCGGAGAACCAAGGGGGAGCCAACCCTATGGCTACACCTTC. This gives the protein CASSGEPRGSQPYGYTF. The full variable domain, with the rest looked up from reference TRBV9 and TRBJ1-2, is DSGVTQTPKHLITATGQRVTLRCSPRSGDLSVYWYQQSLDQGLQFLIQYYNGEERAKGNILERFSAQQFPDLHSELNLSSLELGDSALYFCASSGEPRGSQPYGYTFGSGTRLTVV.